The next 4 T cell receptor beta chains were all read from a single sample in a study of shared clonotypes between healthy human individuals. Here immunoSEQ multiplex PCR was the method, and the copy in TCRdb shows in-frame clones only, minus some. The table shows around 2,000,000 clones, with approximately 95% occurring only once. Naive CD8 cells were CD45RO-negative, positively selected for CCR7, excluding terminally differentiated effector memory CD45RA+ cells. The sequencing sample was made of naive CD8+ T cells sorted from blood. The receptors come from a man younger than 35 in good health.

This rearrangement joins TRBV7-9 to TRBJ1-4, with TRBD1 matching over 8 bases. The germline CDR1 and CDR2 sequences are SEHNR and FQNEAQ (reference sequence). The CDR3 consists of 17 residues. Losses at the gene ends were 2 bases for V and 5 bases for J; bases not matched to a gene: 10. The CDR3 protein is CASSLMTGAEENEKLFF. In DNA form, the CDR3 reads TGTGCCAGCAGCTTAATGACAGGGGCCGAAGAAAATGAAAAACTGTTTTTT.

This rearrangement joins TRBV7-2 to TRBJ2-5; tentative D call: TRBD2 (6 bases). The CDR3 covers 14 residues. Germline V gives CDR1 SGHTA, CDR2 FQGNSA. The V end lost 1 base, the J end lost 5 bases, and 11 bases lay between the germline ends. The CDR3, as DNA: TGTGCCAGCAGCTTAGAGGCGGGGTGGGAGACCCAGTACTTC. Protein: CASSLEAGWETQYF.

The chain recombines TRBV25-1 with TRBJ2-2; 9 positions match TRBD1. CDR1 is MGHDK and CDR2 is SYGVNS in the germline V gene. The CDR3 consists of 16 residues. V lost 3 bases, J lost 3 bases, and 5 bases stayed unmatched. CDR3 sequence reads: CASSDYRDRDTGELFF. CDR3 DNA: TGTGCCAGCAGTGATTACCGGGACAGGGACACCGGGGAGCTGTTTTTT.

The CDR3 here is CASSQELLAGESNEQFF. DNA of the CDR3: TGCGCCAGCAGCCAAGAATTACTAGCGGGGGAGTCCAATGAGCAGTTCTTC. This chain uses TRBV4-3 with TRBJ2-1; 11 bases match TRBD2. Germline-derived CDR1 and CDR2 are LGHNA and YSLEER. The V and J ends lost 0 bases and 6 bases, in that order; junction bases with no gene match: 7. The CDR3 totals 17 residues.